A single sample is the source of the 30 T cell receptor beta chains below, sequenced in a study of T cells in localized non-small cell lung cancer. Using immunoSEQ multiplex PCR, the repertoire was profiled, and TCRdb retains in-frame clones only, with some absent. Of about 33,000 clones in the sample, about nine tenths were seen once. Sequenced here: peripheral blood mononuclear cells, sampled before any cancer treatment. These receptors came from a man aged 40 to 70 with stage III lung adenocarcinoma.

As for this clone: The same CDR3 can be traced to other DNA sequences in this sample. V and J are TRBV12-5 and TRBJ2-7, with TRBD2 matching over 9 bases. This CDR3 contains 19 residues. In germline, CDR1 is LGHNT, CDR2 FRNRAP. After removal of 5 bases from V and 1 base from J, the junction contained 18 bases not matched to a gene. Here the CDR3 reads CASGRSRGGPADQSYEQYF. CDR3 in DNA: TGTGCTAGTGGTCGTTCGCGGGGGGGGCCCGCTGATCAGTCCTACGAGCAGTACTTC.

This chain connects TRBV5-6 to TRBJ2-1; D call uncertain. V was shortened by 2 bases and J by 6 bases, with 9 bases between the two germline ends. The CDR3 is 13 residues long. Germline CDR1 is SGHDT and CDR2 is YYEEEE. The chain's CDR3 is CASSFFSVNEQFF. CDR3 bases: TGTGCCAGCAGCTTCTTTTCGGTCAATGAGCAGTTCTTC.

The gene calls are TRBV6-6 and TRBJ1-6; D not certain. The germline V and J ends were trimmed by 5 bases and 7 bases, with 15 bases remaining between them. The germline gives CDR1 MNHNY, CDR2 SVGAGI (reference sequence). The CDR3 contains 15 residues. CDR3 residues: CASSRVGAGNSPLHF. CDR3 nucleotide sequence: TGTGCCAGCAGTCGGGTGGGCGCTGGGAATTCACCCCTCCACTTT.

The table lists this clone with a count of one. This chain uses TRBV29-1 with TRBJ2-2, with D perhaps TRBD1 (5 bases). Trimming left V 4 bases short and J 7 bases short, with 16 bases between. Germline V lookup: CDR1 SQVTM, CDR2 ANQGSEA. The CDR3 has 14 amino acids. In nucleotides, the CDR3 is TGCAGCGTTGTCGTTCGGGCAGGGAACGGGGAGCTGTTTTTT. This encodes CSVVVRAGNGELFF.

The chain combines TRBV18 with TRBJ2-3, with 7 bases matching TRBD1. Looked up from germline, CDR1 is KGHSH and CDR2 is LQKENI. With 4 bases clipped from V and 1 base from J, the junction kept 5 bases outside the gene matches. The CDR3 extends over 15 amino acids. The CDR3 DNA is TGTGCCAGCTCACACCTAGACAGGGGCACAGATACGCAGTATTTT. Its translation is CASSHLDRGTDTQYF.

The rearrangement joins TRBV18 to TRBJ2-7; TRBD1 aligns across 8 bases. The CDR3 has 15 amino acids. With V trimmed by 2 bases and J by 6 bases, 9 bases remained unmatched. Germline V lookup: CDR1 KGHSH, CDR2 LQKENI. CDR3 in amino acids: CASSPGTGPGREQYF. The DNA of the CDR3 is TGTGCCAGCTCACCAGGGACAGGACCTGGCCGCGAGCAGTACTTC.

The chain has TRBV7-2 and TRBJ2-1; 7 bases fit TRBD2. CDR1 and CDR2 (germline): SGHTA, FQGNSA. V was pared by 3 bases and J by 10 bases, with 6 bases of the junction left unmatched. This CDR3 comprises 13 residues. CDR3 DNA: TGTGCCAGCAGCTTTATACGGGGGGACGAGCAGTTCTTC. It yields the protein CASSFIRGDEQFF.

This sequence joins TRBV12-1 and TRBJ2-1. TRBV12-1 is a pseudogene segment. CDR3 length: 15 residues. The CDR3 DNA sequence: TGTGCCAGCAGCCCCCGATGGGTTAGGTACAATGAGCAGTTCTTC. This translates into CASSPRWVRYNEQFF.

The V gene is TRBV5-5, the J gene TRBJ1-1; TRBD1 is a possible D gene (5 bases). CDR3 length equals 15 residues. Germline lookup yields CDR1 SGHKS and CDR2 YYEKEE (reference sequence). V shed 0 bases and J shed 4 bases, with 13 bases lying between them. DNA of the CDR3: TGTGCCAGCAGCTTGGTCACGGGGGTAGGCACTGAAGCTTTCTTT. This gives the protein CASSLVTGVGTEAFF.

This chain joins TRBV7-6 and TRBJ2-7; D call uncertain. Germline V gene sequence: CDR1 SGHVS, CDR2 FNYEAQ. V lost 4 bases and J 5 bases, leaving 12 bases between the germline ends. The CDR3 contains 13 residues. The CDR3 nucleotides read TGTGCCAGCAGCTATTCGAGGTCGGACGAGCAGTACTTC. Translating it yields CASSYSRSDEQYF. The entire variable domain, with the rest obtained from reference TRBV7-6 and TRBJ2-7, is as follows: GAGVSQSPRYKVTKRGQDVALRCDPISGHVSLYWYRQALGQGPEFLTYFNYEAQQDKSGLPNDRFSAERPEGSISTLTIQRTEQRDSAMYRCASSYSRSDEQYFGPGTRLTVT.

The chain uses TRBV5-4 and TRBJ2-3, with unresolved D. V lost 2 bases and J 1 base, leaving 5 bases between the germline ends. The CDR3 runs to 13 residues. Per germline, CDR1 SGHNT and CDR2 YYREEE (reference sequence). The DNA for the CDR3 is TGTGCCAGCAGCTTCGAGGGCACAGATACGCAGTATTTT. Its translation is CASSFEGTDTQYF.

V gene TRBV7-2 combines with J gene TRBJ1-1, with 11 bases that match TRBD1. CDR3 length: 14 residues. Germline CDR1 SGHTA, CDR2 FQGNSA. The ends lost 7 bases at V and 11 bases at J; junction bases unmatched: 12. The CDR3 DNA sequence: TGTGCCAGCAACCAGGGACCGGGACAGGGGGGTGCTTTCTTT. Its translation is CASNQGPGQGGAFF.

The chain is built from TRBV9 and TRBJ1-2, with 8 bases identical to TRBD1. CDR3 size: 16 residues. The V gene end was trimmed by 0 bases and the J gene end by 5 bases; junction bases not matched to a gene: 9. Germline V gene data show CDR1 as SGDLS and CDR2 as YYNGEE. The CDR3 spells CASSVDPGGEGYGYTF. CDR3 DNA: TGTGCCAGCAGCGTAGATCCAGGGGGCGAGGGGTATGGCTACACCTTC.

The CDR3 DNA follows: TGCAGCGTTATAACCGGGACAGGGGGCCGAAATCAGCCCCAGCATTTT. It encodes CSVITGTGGRNQPQHF. The chain carries TRBV29-1 and TRBJ1-5; TRBD1 matches 12 bases. The CDR3 is made up of 16 amino acids. From germline, CDR1 is SQVTM and CDR2 ANQGSEA. After removal of 5 bases from V and 4 bases from J, the junction contained 9 bases not matched to a gene.

This sequence joins TRBV27 and TRBJ2-7; D might be TRBD1 or TRBD2, each matching 6 bases. V was trimmed by 8 bases and J by 6 bases, leaving 17 bases between them. CDR3 length: 13 residues. CDR1 MNHEY and CDR2 SMNVEV come from the germline V gene (reference sequence). CDR3 DNA: TGTGCCAGCTGCCGGAGGGGGTCCGCCGAGCAGTACTTC. As protein: CASCRRGSAEQYF.

This chain uses TRBV6-5 with TRBJ2-6; either TRBD1 or TRBD2 may fit D (6 bases each). V lost 6 bases and J 2 bases, leaving 11 bases between the germline ends. Looked up from germline, CDR1 is MNHEY and CDR2 is SVGAGI. This CDR3 is built from 15 residues. As DNA, the CDR3 is TGTGCCAGCAGACAAAGGGGGGCTGGGGCCAACGTCCTGACTTTC. Translating it yields CASRQRGAGANVLTF.

The CDR3 sequence: CASSQEGLDYEQYF. The CDR3 DNA follows: TGCGCCAGCAGCCAAGAAGGCCTAGACTACGAGCAGTACTTC. The chain couples TRBV4-1 to TRBJ2-7, with D unresolved. Germline CDR1 is MGHRA and CDR2 is YSYEKL. There are 14 residues in the CDR3. The V and J ends lost 0 bases and 3 bases respectively, with 9 bases between them.

The CDR3: CASSAAIQTGVGANVLTF. Here the CDR3 DNA reads TGTGCCAGCAGCGCCGCTATCCAGACAGGGGTTGGGGCCAACGTCCTGACTTTC. The chain is built from TRBV9 and TRBJ2-6, with 8 bases fitting TRBD1. Germline V gene sequence: CDR1 SGDLS, CDR2 YYNGEE. CDR3 length: 18 amino acids. The trim removed 3 bases at V and 3 bases at J, leaving 11 bases unmatched.

J is TRBJ1-1 and V is TRBV6-1; 12 nucleotides agree with TRBD1. The CDR3 consists of 15 residues. Germline lookup yields CDR1 MNHNS and CDR2 SASEGT. The ends lost 4 bases at V and 6 bases at J; junction bases unmatched: 6. CDR3 protein: CASSASRDRGPEAFF. CDR3 nucleotides: TGTGCCAGCAGTGCCTCCAGGGACAGGGGGCCTGAAGCTTTCTTT.

This chain connects TRBV5-8 to TRBJ2-5; unclear D gene. V shed 7 bases and J shed 9 bases, with 22 bases lying between them. Germline values: CDR1 SGHTS, CDR2 YDEGEE. The CDR3 has 14 residues. The CDR3 loop reads CASDNPPSGVAQYF. The CDR3 region has the DNA TGTGCCAGCGACAACCCCCCAAGTGGGGTGGCCCAGTACTTC.

This rearrangement joins TRBV4-2 to TRBJ2-3; TRBD2 matches at 8 bases. Germline V gene sequence: CDR1 LGHNA, CDR2 YNFKEQ. J was trimmed by 2 bases and V by 4 bases; bases with no gene match: 2. There are 14 residues in the CDR3. CDR3 sequence reads: CASSLAGTTDTQYF. In DNA form, the CDR3 reads TGTGCCAGCAGCCTAGCGGGGACCACAGATACGCAGTATTTT.

The V call is TRBV4-2, the J call TRBJ2-2; D remains ambiguous. Trimming pared 0 bases from V and 8 bases from J, leaving 7 bases between. The CDR3 has 13 amino acids. Germline V lookup: CDR1 LGHNA, CDR2 YNFKEQ. CDR3: CASSQEFLGELFF. The DNA for the CDR3 is TGTGCCAGCAGCCAAGAGTTTTTGGGGGAGCTGTTTTTT.

The chain employs TRBV6-5 and TRBJ1-6; no clear D gene. With 6 bases removed from V and 9 bases from J, the gap between germline ends came to 18 bases. Germline-derived CDR1 and CDR2 are MNHEY and SVGAGI. The CDR3 totals 15 residues. The CDR3 DNA sequence: TGTGCCAGCAGCCTTACAATTGCCTCTGCTTCACCCCTCCACTTT. Protein sequence: CASSLTIASASPLHF.

The chain combines TRBV4-3 with TRBJ1-4, with D tentatively TRBD1 (5 bases). Germline V CDR1 and CDR2: LGHNA, YSLEER. Trimming shortened V by 0 bases and J by 7 bases, and 9 bases separated the two germline ends. This CDR3 has 14 amino acids. The CDR3 sequence is CASSQEWGGEKLFF. CDR3 sequence (DNA): TGCGCCAGCAGCCAAGAATGGGGGGGTGAAAAACTGTTTTTT.

V gene TRBV11-1 combines with J gene TRBJ2-1; 15 nucleotides align to TRBD2. This CDR3 comprises 16 residues. The V segment lost 5 bases and the J segment 8 bases; nucleotides outside the gene matches: 7. Germline values: CDR1 SGHAT, CDR2 FQDESV (reference sequence). CDR3 region: CASSRRRTSGGDEQFF. DNA for the CDR3: TGTGCCAGCAGCCGCAGACGGACTAGCGGGGGGGATGAGCAGTTCTTC. The variable domain in full, completed from reference TRBV11-1 and TRBJ2-1, reads EAEVAQSPRYKITEKSQAVAFWCDPISGHATLYWYRQILGQGPELLVQFQDESVVDDSQLPKDRFSAERLKGVDSTLKIQPAELGDSAMYLCASSRRRTSGGDEQFFGPGTRLTVL.

This chain links TRBV6-6 with TRBJ2-7; D might be TRBD1 or TRBD2, each matching 5 bases. Germline assignment: CDR1 MNHNY and CDR2 SVGAGI (reference sequence). Trimming took 5 bases from V and 2 from J, leaving 16 bases between them. The CDR3 length is 15 residues. The CDR3 reads CASSPSRDGTYEQYF. The CDR3 nucleotides are TGTGCCAGCAGTCCTTCACGGGACGGGACCTACGAGCAGTACTTC.

The chain carries TRBV6-5 and TRBJ2-7, with D perhaps matching TRBD1 (5 bases). V lost 5 bases and J lost 4, with 9 bases in between. CDR1 is MNHEY and CDR2 is SVGAGI in the germline V gene. This CDR3 region has 12 residues. This chain's CDR3 is CASSTQGYEQYF. CDR3 DNA sequence: TGTGCCAGCAGTACCCAGGGATACGAGCAGTACTTC.

The chain combines TRBV11-3 with TRBJ2-3, with TRBD2 identical over 9 bases. Germline V gives CDR1 SGHNT, CDR2 YENEEA. CDR3 size: 14 residues. The ends lost 4 bases at V and 6 bases at J; junction bases unmatched: 5. DNA for the CDR3: TGTGCCAGCAGCTCGGGACTAGCACGGGATACGCAGTATTTT. Translated, it gives CASSSGLARDTQYF.

The chain is built from TRBV5-1 and TRBJ1-6, with D unclear. V shed 3 bases and J shed 5 bases, with 9 bases lying between them. Germline CDR1 SGHRS, CDR2 YFSETQ. This CDR3 region has 14 residues. The CDR3 nucleotides are TGCGCCAGCAGCTCGGACGGGGATAATTCACCCCTCCACTTT. It codes for CASSSDGDNSPLHF. The full variable domain, with the rest looked up from reference TRBV5-1 and TRBJ1-6, is KAGVTQTPRYLIKTRGQQVTLSCSPISGHRSVSWYQQTPGQGLQFLFEYFSETQRNKGNFPGRFSGRQFSNSRSEMNVSTLELGDSALYLCASSSDGDNSPLHFGNGTRLTVT.

V is TRBV19 and J is TRBJ1-4, with D perhaps matching TRBD1 (5 bases). Germline V gives CDR1 LNHDA, CDR2 SQIVND (reference sequence). V lost 6 bases, J lost 4 bases, and 15 bases lay in between. CDR3 length: 15 amino acids. The CDR3 protein is CASRDYWGLNEKLFF. The CDR3 DNA sequence: TGTGCCAGTAGGGACTACTGGGGACTTAATGAAAAACTGTTTTTT.